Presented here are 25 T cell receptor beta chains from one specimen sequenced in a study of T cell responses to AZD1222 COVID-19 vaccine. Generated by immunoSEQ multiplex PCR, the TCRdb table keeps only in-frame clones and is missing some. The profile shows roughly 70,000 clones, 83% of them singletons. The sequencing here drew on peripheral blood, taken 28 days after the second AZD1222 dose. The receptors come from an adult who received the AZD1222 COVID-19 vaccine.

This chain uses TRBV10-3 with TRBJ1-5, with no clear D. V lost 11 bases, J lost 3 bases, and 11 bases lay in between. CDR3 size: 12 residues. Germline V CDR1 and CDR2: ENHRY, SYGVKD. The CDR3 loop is CAASGVNQPQHF. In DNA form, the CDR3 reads TGTGCCGCCTCGGGTGTCAATCAGCCCCAGCATTTT.

The CDR3 reads CASSDGTATYYGYTF. The CDR3 coding sequence is TGTGCCAGCAGTGATGGGACAGCAACCTACTATGGCTACACCTTC. The gene calls are TRBV6-1 and TRBJ1-2, with TRBD1 matching 7 bases. The CDR3 has 15 residues. The germline CDR1 and CDR2 sequences are MNHNS and SASEGT. After removal of 3 bases from V and 3 bases from J, the junction contained 7 bases not matched to a gene.

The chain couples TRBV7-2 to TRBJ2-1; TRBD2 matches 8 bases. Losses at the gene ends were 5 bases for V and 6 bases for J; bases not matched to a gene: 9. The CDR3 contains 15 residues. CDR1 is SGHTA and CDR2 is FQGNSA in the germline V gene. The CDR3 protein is CASSAVRGAGNEQFF. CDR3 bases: TGTGCCAGCAGCGCGGTGCGGGGGGCCGGCAATGAGCAGTTCTTC.

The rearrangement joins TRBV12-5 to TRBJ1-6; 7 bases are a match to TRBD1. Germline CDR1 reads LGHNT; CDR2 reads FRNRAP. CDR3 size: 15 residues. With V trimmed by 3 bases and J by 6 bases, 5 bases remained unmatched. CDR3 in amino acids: CASGFRTGANSPLHF. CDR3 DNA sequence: TGTGCTAGTGGTTTCCGGACAGGAGCTAATTCACCCCTCCACTTT.

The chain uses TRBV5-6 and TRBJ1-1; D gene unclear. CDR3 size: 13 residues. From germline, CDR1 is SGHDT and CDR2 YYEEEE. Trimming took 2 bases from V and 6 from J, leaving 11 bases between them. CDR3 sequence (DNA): TGTGCCAGCAGCTTAAAGGGCGCCGCTGAAGCTTTCTTT. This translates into CASSLKGAAEAFF.

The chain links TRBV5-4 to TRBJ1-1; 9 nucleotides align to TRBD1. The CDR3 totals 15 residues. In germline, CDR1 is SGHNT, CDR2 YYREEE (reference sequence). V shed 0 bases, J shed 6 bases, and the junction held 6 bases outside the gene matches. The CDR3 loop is CASSLARGQGAEAFF. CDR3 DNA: TGTGCCAGCAGCTTGGCTCGGGGACAGGGAGCTGAAGCTTTCTTT.

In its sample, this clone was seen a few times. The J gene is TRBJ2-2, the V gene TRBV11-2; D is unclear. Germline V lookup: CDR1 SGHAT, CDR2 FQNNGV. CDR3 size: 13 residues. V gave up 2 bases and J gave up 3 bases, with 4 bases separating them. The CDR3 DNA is TGTGCCAGCAGCTTAACTTACACCGGGGAGCTGTTTTTT. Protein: CASSLTYTGELFF. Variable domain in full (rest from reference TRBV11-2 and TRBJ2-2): EAGVAQSPRYKIIEKRQSVAFWCNPISGHATLYWYQQILGQGPKLLIQFQNNGVVDDSQLPKDRFSAERLKGVDSTLKIQPAKLEDSAVYLCASSLTYTGELFFGEGSRLTVL.

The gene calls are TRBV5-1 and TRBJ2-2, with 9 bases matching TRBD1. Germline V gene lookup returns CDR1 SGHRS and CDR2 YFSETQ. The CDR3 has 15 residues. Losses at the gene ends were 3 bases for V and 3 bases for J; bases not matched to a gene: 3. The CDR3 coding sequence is TGCGCCAGCAGCTCCGGACAGGGGCACACCGGGGAGCTGTTTTTT. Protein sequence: CASSSGQGHTGELFF.

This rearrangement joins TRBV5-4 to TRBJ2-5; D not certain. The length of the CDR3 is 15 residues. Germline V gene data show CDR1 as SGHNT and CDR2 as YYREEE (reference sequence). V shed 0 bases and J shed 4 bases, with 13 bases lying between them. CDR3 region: CASSLAGRPSETQYF. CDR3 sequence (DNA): TGTGCCAGCAGCTTGGCCGGGCGTCCATCAGAGACCCAGTACTTC.

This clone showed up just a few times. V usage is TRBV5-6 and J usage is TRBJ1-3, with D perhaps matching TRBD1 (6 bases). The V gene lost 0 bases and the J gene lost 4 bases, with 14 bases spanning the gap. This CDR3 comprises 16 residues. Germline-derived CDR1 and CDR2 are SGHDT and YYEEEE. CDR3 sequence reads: CASSLGPRGGGNTIYF. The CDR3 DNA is TGTGCCAGCAGCTTGGGACCCAGGGGCGGCGGAAACACCATATATTTT.

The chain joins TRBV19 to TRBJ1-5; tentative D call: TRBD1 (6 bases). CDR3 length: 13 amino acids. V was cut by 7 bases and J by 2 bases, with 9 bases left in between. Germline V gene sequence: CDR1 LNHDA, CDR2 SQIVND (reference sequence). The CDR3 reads CASTRQGNQPQHF. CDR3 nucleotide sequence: TGTGCCAGTACCAGACAGGGCAATCAGCCCCAGCATTTT.

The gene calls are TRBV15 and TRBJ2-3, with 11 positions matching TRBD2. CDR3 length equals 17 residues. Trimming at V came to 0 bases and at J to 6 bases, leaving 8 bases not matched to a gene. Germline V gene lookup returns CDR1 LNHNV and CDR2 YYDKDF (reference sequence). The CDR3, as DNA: TGTGCCACCAGCAGAGATCTTTCTAGCGGGGGGTTGGATACGCAGTATTTT. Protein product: CATSRDLSSGGLDTQYF.

CDR3 amino acids: CASSGDRGQETQYF. CDR3 DNA: TGTGCCAGCAGCGGGGACAGGGGTCAAGAGACCCAGTACTTC. The chain links TRBV5-8 to TRBJ2-5; 10 nucleotides agree with TRBD1. This CDR3 has 14 residues. The J segment lost 2 bases and the V segment lost 4 bases, leaving 2 bases of the junction unmatched. Per germline, CDR1 SGHTS and CDR2 YDEGEE.

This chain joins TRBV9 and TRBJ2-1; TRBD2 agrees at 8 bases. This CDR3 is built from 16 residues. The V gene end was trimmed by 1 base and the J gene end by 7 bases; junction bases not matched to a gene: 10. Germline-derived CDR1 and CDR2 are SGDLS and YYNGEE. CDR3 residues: CASSVRAAGARNEQFF. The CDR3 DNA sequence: TGTGCCAGCAGCGTAAGGGCAGCGGGGGCCAGGAATGAGCAGTTCTTC.

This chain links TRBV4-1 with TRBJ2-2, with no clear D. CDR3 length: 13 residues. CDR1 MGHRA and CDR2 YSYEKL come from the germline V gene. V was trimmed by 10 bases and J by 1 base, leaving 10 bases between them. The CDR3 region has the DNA TGCGCCATCCGAGACGGGAACACCGGGGAGCTGTTTTTT. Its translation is CAIRDGNTGELFF.

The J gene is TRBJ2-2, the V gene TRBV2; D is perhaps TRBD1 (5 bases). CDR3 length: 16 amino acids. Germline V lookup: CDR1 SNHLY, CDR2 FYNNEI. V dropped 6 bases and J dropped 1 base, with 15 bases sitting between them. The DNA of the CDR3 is TGTGCCAGCAGGGGCCTGGACAAGATGAACACCGGGGAGCTGTTTTTT. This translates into CASRGLDKMNTGELFF.

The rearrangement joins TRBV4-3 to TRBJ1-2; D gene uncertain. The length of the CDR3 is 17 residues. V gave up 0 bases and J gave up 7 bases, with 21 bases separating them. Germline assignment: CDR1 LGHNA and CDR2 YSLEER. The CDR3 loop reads CASSQDFGSGSPGGYTF. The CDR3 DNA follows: TGCGCCAGCAGCCAAGATTTCGGCAGCGGGAGTCCTGGTGGCTACACCTTC.

In DNA, the CDR3 is TGTGCCAGCAGCCCGGGTAGCGGGGGACTGGGCACAGATACGCAGTATTTT. Translated: CASSPGSGGLGTDTQYF. J is TRBJ2-3 and V is TRBV5-4, with 9 positions matching TRBD2. CDR3 length: 17 residues. Germline loops: CDR1 SGHNT, CDR2 YYREEE (reference sequence). V lost 4 bases to trimming and J lost 1 base; unmatched junction nucleotides: 10.

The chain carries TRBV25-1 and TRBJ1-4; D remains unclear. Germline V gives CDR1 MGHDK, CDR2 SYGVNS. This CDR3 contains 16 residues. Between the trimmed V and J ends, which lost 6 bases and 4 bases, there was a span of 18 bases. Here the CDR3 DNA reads TGTGCCAGCAGCGCCCGTCCGGGCCGGAGTAATGAAAAACTGTTTTTT. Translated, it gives CASSARPGRSNEKLFF.

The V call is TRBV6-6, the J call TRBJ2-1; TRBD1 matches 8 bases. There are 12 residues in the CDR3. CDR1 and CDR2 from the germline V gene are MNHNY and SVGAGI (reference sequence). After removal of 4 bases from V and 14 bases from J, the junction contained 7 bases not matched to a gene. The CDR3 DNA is TGTGCCAGCAGTTGGGATGAGGACAGGGAGTTCTTC. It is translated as CASSWDEDREFF.

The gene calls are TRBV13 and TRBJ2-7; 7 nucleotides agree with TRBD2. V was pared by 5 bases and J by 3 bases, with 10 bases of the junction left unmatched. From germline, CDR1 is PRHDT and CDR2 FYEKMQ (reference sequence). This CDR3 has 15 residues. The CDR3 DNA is TGTGCCAGCAGCATCACCCGGGACTATTTCTACGAGCAGTACTTC. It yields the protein CASSITRDYFYEQYF.

The CDR3 nucleotides read TGTGCCAGCAGCTTATCCACATACGAGCAGTACTTC. Amino acids: CASSLSTYEQYF. The V and J genes are TRBV7-9 and TRBJ2-7; D not certain. CDR3 length: 12 residues. Germline V gene data show CDR1 as SEHNR and CDR2 as FQNEAQ (reference sequence). Trimming pared 2 bases from V and 4 bases from J, leaving 6 bases between.

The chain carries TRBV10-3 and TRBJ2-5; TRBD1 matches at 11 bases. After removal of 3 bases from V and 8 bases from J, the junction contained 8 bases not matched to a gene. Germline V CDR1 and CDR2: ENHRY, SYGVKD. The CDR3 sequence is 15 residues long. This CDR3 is CAISEGGQGASTQYF. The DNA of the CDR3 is TGTGCCATCAGTGAAGGAGGACAGGGGGCATCTACCCAGTACTTC.

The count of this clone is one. This chain's CDR3 is CASSPAAGTGAPKAFF. CDR3 sequence (DNA): TGTGCCAGCAGCCCAGCCGCCGGGACAGGGGCTCCGAAAGCTTTCTTT. The chain has TRBV11-1 and TRBJ1-1; 10 bases line up with TRBD1. Germline values: CDR1 SGHAT, CDR2 FQDESV (reference sequence). The CDR3 length is 16 residues. With V trimmed by 5 bases and J by 9 bases, 15 bases remained unmatched.

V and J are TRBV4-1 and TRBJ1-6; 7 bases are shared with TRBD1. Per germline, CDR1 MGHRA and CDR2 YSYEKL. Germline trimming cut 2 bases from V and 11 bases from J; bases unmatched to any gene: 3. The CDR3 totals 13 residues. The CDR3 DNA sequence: TGCGCCAGCAGCCAAATACAGGGGACACCCCTCCACTTT. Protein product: CASSQIQGTPLHF.